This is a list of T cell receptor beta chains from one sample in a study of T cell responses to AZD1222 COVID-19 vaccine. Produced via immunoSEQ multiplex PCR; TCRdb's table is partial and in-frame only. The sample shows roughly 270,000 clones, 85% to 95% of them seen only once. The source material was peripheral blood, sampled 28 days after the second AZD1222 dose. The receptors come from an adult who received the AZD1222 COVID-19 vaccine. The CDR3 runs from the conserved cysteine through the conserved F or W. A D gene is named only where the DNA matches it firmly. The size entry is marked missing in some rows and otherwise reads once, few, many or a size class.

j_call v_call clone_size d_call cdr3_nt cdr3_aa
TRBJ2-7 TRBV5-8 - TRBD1 TGTGCCAGCAGCTCTCAATTGACAGGGCGATCCTACGAGCAGTACTTC CASSSQLTGRSYEQYF
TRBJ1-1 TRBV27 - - TGTGCCAGCAGTTCACTCGGGGTTGGCGCTTTCTTT CASSSLGVGAFF
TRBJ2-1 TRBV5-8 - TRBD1 TGTGCCAGCAGGGACAGGGGGCTTCGTTACAATGAGCAGTTCTTC CASRDRGLRYNEQFF
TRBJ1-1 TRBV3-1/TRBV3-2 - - TGTGCCAGCAGCCAAGAGCCCGGACTACGGGGGAACACTGAAGCTTTCTTT CASSQEPGLRGNTEAFF
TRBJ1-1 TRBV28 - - TGTGCCAGCAGCCTAATCACTGAAGCTTTCTTT CASSLITEAFF
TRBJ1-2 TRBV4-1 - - TGCGCCAGCAGCCAAGAGCTCCGTGGGAGGGAGCACTATGGCTACACCTTC CASSQELRGREHYGYTF
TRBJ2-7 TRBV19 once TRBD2 TGTGCCAGTAGTATCCTGACTAGCGGGGGATACTACGAGCAGTACTTC CASSILTSGGYYEQYF
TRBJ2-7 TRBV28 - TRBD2 TGTGCCAGCAGTTCCTCTAGCGGGGGGGGTTACGAGCAGTACTTC CASSSSSGGGYEQYF
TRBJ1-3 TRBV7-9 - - TGTGCCAGCAGCCCAGAGGTGGGGAACACCATATATTTT CASSPEVGNTIYF
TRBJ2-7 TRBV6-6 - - TGTGCCAGCAGTGTCTCCGGGACCCTCTACGAGCAGTACTTC CASSVSGTLYEQYF
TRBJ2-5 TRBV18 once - TGTGCCAGCTCACCACTCCCGGCTGAGGGGACCCAGTACTTC CASSPLPAEGTQYF
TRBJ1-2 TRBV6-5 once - TGTGCCAGCAGCCTAGGGGGTGGCTATGGCTACACCTTC CASSLGGGYGYTF
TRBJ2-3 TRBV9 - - TGTGCCAGCAGCGTTCCGGCCGAAACAGATACGCAGTATTTT CASSVPAETDTQYF
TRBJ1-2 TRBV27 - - TGTGCCAGCAGTTTTAGGGGACGGGACCTAAGCTACACCTTC CASSFRGRDLSYTF
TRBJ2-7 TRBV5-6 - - TGTGCCAGCAGCTTCAGGACAAACGAGCAGTACTTC CASSFRTNEQYF
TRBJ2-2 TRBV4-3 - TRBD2 TGCGCCAGCAGCCCCAACAGTTGGCGGGAGGGCCGCTCGAACACCGGGGAGCTGTTTTTT CASSPNSWREGRSNTGELFF
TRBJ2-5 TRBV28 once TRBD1 TGTGCCAGCAGCCTCCGGGACAGGGGGCTGGAGACCCAGTACTTC CASSLRDRGLETQYF
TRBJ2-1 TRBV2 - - TGTGCCAGCAGTGGACGTGGGAGCAGGCTCTTC CASSGRGSRLF
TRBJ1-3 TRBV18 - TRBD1 TGTGCCAGCTCACCAATGACAGGGGATTCTGGAAACACCATATATTTT CASSPMTGDSGNTIYF
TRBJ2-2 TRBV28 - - TGTGCCAGCAGCTACCCCTCCGGGCAAACAAACACCGGGGAGCTGTTTTTT CASSYPSGQTNTGELFF
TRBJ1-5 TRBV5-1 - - TGCGCCAGCAGCTTGGGGGAACATCAGCCCCAGCATTTT CASSLGEHQPQHF
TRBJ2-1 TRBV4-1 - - TGCGCCAGCAGCCAAGTTCCCCACGATGAGCAGTTCTTC CASSQVPHDEQFF
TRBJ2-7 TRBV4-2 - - TGTGCCAGCAGCCAAGATTCTAGCGAGCTGGGGGAGCAGTACTTC CASSQDSSELGEQYF
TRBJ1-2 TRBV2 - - TGTGCCAGCACCGAGCCCGGGGCCTCGGCGGGGTATGGCTACACCTTC CASTEPGASAGYGYTF
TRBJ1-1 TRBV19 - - TGTGCCAGTACTCCGGCCAGGGCCCCCAACACTGAAGCTTTCTTT CASTPARAPNTEAFF
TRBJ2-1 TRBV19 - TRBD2 TGTGCCAGTAGTCCCAAAAAAGAGCGGGAAGCCTACAATGAGCAGTTCTTC CASSPKKEREAYNEQFF
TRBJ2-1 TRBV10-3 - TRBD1 TGTGCCACCCGATCGGACAGGGTCTCTTATGAGCAGTTCTTC CATRSDRVSYEQFF
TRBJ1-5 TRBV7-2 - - TGTGCCAGCAGCCTTGAGACCACATGGCAGCCCCAGCATTTT CASSLETTWQPQHF
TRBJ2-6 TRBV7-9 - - TGTGCCAGCAGCCCCCTGGAGGCAGGGAGCTTCTCTGGGGCCAACGTCCTGACTTTC CASSPLEAGSFSGANVLTF
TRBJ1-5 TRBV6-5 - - TGTGCCAGCAGCGGGCAGGGTAGCAATCAGCCCCAGCATTTT CASSGQGSNQPQHF
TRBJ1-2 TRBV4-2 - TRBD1 TGTGCCAGCAGCCACAGGACAGGGGAGTCGCCAGGGTTTGGCTACACCTTC CASSHRTGESPGFGYTF
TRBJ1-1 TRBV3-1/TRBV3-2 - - TGTGCCAGCAGCCAGCTGCAGGAGGACACTGAAGCTTTCTTT CASSQLQEDTEAFF
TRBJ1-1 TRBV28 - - TGTGCCAGCAGTTTAGACCTTGAAGCTTTCTTT CASSLDLEAFF
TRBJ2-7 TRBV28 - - TGTGCCAGCAGTAGCGGGCTCCCCTGGGAGCAGTACTTC CASSSGLPWEQYF
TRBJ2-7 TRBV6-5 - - TGTGCCAGCAGTTACTATGATTCCTACGAGCAGTACTTC CASSYYDSYEQYF
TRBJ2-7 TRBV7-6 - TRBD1 TGTGCCAGCAGCCCCCTGACAGGGAAGGTGGAGCAGTACTTC CASSPLTGKVEQYF
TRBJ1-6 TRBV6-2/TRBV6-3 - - TGTGCCAGCAGTTCCAGGGAGGTGGAATCACCCCTCCACTTT CASSSREVESPLHF
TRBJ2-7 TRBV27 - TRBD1 TGTGCCAGCACCAATTTTCCGGGACAGATGGCCTACGAGCAGTACTTC CASTNFPGQMAYEQYF
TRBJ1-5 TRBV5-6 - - TGTGCCAGCAGCTTGGGACAGTTCGGAAGCCAGCCCCAGCATTTT CASSLGQFGSQPQHF
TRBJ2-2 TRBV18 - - TGTGCCAGCTCACCTCGGGACTCCACCGGGGAGCTGTTTTTT CASSPRDSTGELFF
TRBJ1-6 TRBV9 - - TGTGCCAGCAGCGTAGGAGGGGTAAGGTCACCCCTCCACTTT CASSVGGVRSPLHF
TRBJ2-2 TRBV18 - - TGTGCCAGCTCACCACCCGCACAGAGCACCGGGGAGCTGTTTTTT CASSPPAQSTGELFF
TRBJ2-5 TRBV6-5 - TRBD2 TGTGCCAGCAAAGGTGCGGGGGGCCCCGGGACCCAGTACTTC CASKGAGGPGTQYF
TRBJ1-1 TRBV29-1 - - TGCAGCGTTGAAGAGTGGGTGAACACTGAAGCTTTCTTT CSVEEWVNTEAFF
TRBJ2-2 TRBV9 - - TGTGCCAGCAGCGTAAATAGGGAGAACACCGGGGAGCTGTTTTTT CASSVNRENTGELFF
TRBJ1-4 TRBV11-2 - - TGTGCCAGCAGCGGGGGTTCCAATGAAAAACTGTTTTTT CASSGGSNEKLFF
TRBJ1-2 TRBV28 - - TGTGCCAGCAGACCACCCTTTGAAACGGGCACTCGGAGCTACACCTTC CASRPPFETGTRSYTF
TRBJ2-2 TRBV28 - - TGTGCCGGGGCGGATACGAACACCGGGGAGCTGTTTTTT CAGADTNTGELFF
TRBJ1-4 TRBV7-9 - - TGTGCCAGCAGCTCCCAGGAAGGGACTAATGAAAAACTGTTTTTT CASSSQEGTNEKLFF
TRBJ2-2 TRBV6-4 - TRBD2 TGTGCCAGCAGTCTAGCGGGGACGAACACCGGGGAGCTGTTTTTT CASSLAGTNTGELFF
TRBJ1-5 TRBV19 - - TGTGCCAGTCAGGGGCAATTTTATAGCAATCAGCCCCAGCATTTT CASQGQFYSNQPQHF
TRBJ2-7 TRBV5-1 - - TGCGCCAGCAGCTTGGAAAGGGCTTACGAGCAGTACTTC CASSLERAYEQYF
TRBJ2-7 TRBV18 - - TGTGCCAGCTCCCCCTTGGAATCCTACGAGCAGTACTTC CASSPLESYEQYF
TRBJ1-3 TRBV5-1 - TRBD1 TGCGCCAGCAGCTTGGCGGGACAGGGACCTCCTTGGAACACCATATATTTT CASSLAGQGPPWNTIYF